Presented here are 7 T cell receptor beta chains from one specimen sequenced in a study of CD8+ T cells in alopecia areata. Sequencing relied on a cDNA template that was reverse transcribed from extracted RNA. Using immunoSEQ multiplex PCR, the repertoire was profiled, and TCRdb retains in-frame clones only, with some absent. The sample consists of 200,000 or so clones, less than 45% of them appearing once. The sample's treatment: oral pan-JAK inhibitor, 5-10 mg twice daily. This specimen was CD4+ T cells sorted from blood, taken around week 37, from a patient treated with tofacitinib. These receptors all stem from a human donor with alopecia areata.

V is TRBV9 and J is TRBJ1-1; D unclear. Germline V CDR1 and CDR2: SGDLS, YYNGEE. The CDR3 is made up of 12 amino acids. Trimming pared 0 bases from V and 10 bases from J, leaving 10 bases between. CDR3 DNA sequence: TGTGCCAGCAGCGTAGCTGAGGGCGGAGCTTTCTTT. As protein: CASSVAEGGAFF.

This clone occurred many times. V is TRBV5-1 and J is TRBJ2-2; maybe TRBD1 (5 bases). The CDR3 spans 15 residues. Germline V lookup: CDR1 SGHRS, CDR2 YFSETQ. The V end lost 1 base, the J end lost 5 bases, and 12 bases lay between the germline ends. The CDR3 loop is CASSLQAGSTGELFF. In DNA, the CDR3 is TGCGCCAGCAGCTTGCAAGCAGGGTCGACCGGGGAGCTGTTTTTT. The full variable domain, with the rest looked up from reference TRBV5-1 and TRBJ2-2, is KAGVTQTPRYLIKTRGQQVTLSCSPISGHRSVSWYQQTPGQGLQFLFEYFSETQRNKGNFPGRFSGRQFSNSRSEMNVSTLELGDSALYLCASSLQAGSTGELFFGEGSRLTVL.

This clone was observed a single time. The rearrangement joins TRBV25-1 to TRBJ1-2; D possibly corresponds to TRBD1 (5 bases). The CDR3 is 12 amino acids. CDR1 and CDR2 (germline): MGHDK, SYGVNS. Trimming removed 7 bases from V and 2 bases from J, with 8 bases in between. The CDR3 DNA reads as TGTGCCAGCAAGGCAGGGAACTATGGCTACACCTTC. Protein product: CASKAGNYGYTF.

The genes are TRBV4-3 and TRBJ1-1; D is unclear. Germline V gives CDR1 LGHNA, CDR2 YSLEER. The CDR3 runs 14 residues. Deletions cut 0 bases from V and 5 bases from J, with 10 bases between. This chain's CDR3 is CASSQDLGLTEAFF. The DNA for the CDR3 is TGCGCCAGCAGCCAAGATCTGGGCCTAACTGAAGCTTTCTTT.

CDR3 sequence (DNA): TGTGCCAGCAGCTTAGGACTAGCGGCCGAGACCCAGTACTTC. This translates into CASSLGLAAETQYF. The genes are TRBV7-6 and TRBJ2-5; TRBD2 agrees at 9 bases. The CDR3 contains 14 residues. The junction had 2 bases not matched to a gene; V was cut back by 1 base and J by 5 bases. Germline CDR1 SGHVS, CDR2 FNYEAQ.

V usage is TRBV5-1 and J usage is TRBJ2-4; no clear D gene. Trimming shortened V by 2 bases and J by 8 bases, and 11 bases separated the two germline ends. The CDR3 has 13 amino acids. Germline CDR1 is SGHRS and CDR2 is YFSETQ. The CDR3 coding sequence is TGCGCCAGCAGCTTAGTCCCCCGGGACATTCAGTACTTC. Residues: CASSLVPRDIQYF.

This clone occurred a few times. V and J are TRBV4-2 and TRBJ2-1, with TRBD2 identical over 8 bases. The CDR3 covers 13 residues. Unmatched junction bases numbered 3, after V lost 5 bases and J lost 6 bases. The germline CDR1 and CDR2 sequences are LGHNA and YNFKEQ. The CDR3 sequence is CASSGLARNEQFF. The DNA for the CDR3 is TGTGCCAGCAGCGGACTAGCCCGCAATGAGCAGTTCTTC.